One and the same sample provided the 18 T cell receptor beta chains below, sequenced in a study of T cells in Graves' hyperthyroidism and ophthalmopathy. What was amplified from RNA transcripts were TCR beta CDR3 regions. A set of HTBI primers served as the primers for a first-round RT-PCR of the TCR CDR3. TCRdb analysed the multiplex PCR reads with MiXCR anew, one entry per CDR3 protein. This sample yields about 640,000 distinct CDR3 sequences, of which 40% to 55% are seen a single time; about 7% belongs to the top ten. The sequencing input was peripheral blood or thyroid tissue (not recorded which). These receptors all stem from an adult man with Graves' disease, either hyperthyroidism or ophthalmopathy (not recorded which).

In this sample, this clonotype turned up a few times. Here the CDR3 DNA reads TGCAGTGCCTTACGGGACAGGGGATACTATGGCTACACCTTC. Translating gives CSALRDRGYYGYTF. The chain combines TRBV20-1 with TRBJ1-2, with TRBD1 matching over 10 bases. The germline V gene has CDR1 DFQATT and CDR2 SNEGSKA (reference sequence). V trimming: 6 bases; J trimming: 3 bases; junction bases outside the gene matches: 7. This CDR3 spans 14 amino acids.

This clonotype was counted only a few times. The chain recombines TRBV5-1 with TRBJ2-2, with 7 bases identical to TRBD1. This CDR3 region has 14 residues. Germline V gene data show CDR1 as SGHRS and CDR2 as YFSETQ. Trimming at V came to 8 bases and at J to 5 bases, leaving 9 bases not matched to a gene. CDR3 region: CASRGGSETGELFF. CDR3 sequence (DNA): TGCGCCAGTAGAGGGGGCAGTGAAACCGGGGAGCTGTTTTTT.

This chain uses TRBV29-1 with TRBJ2-7, with TRBD2 identical over 8 bases. Germline values: CDR1 SQVTM, CDR2 ANQGSEA. The CDR3 runs 15 residues. Trimming took 3 bases from V and 6 from J; bases not matched to a gene: 13. The CDR3 DNA sequence: TGCAGCGTTGACCCCCAGGCGGGAGGACAATTCGAGCAGTACTTC. Translation: CSVDPQAGGQFEQYF.

This clonotype was counted a few times. The chain uses TRBV12-3 or TRBV12-4 and TRBJ1-5, with D perhaps TRBD1 (5 bases). The germline V and J ends were trimmed by 6 bases and 4 bases, with 13 bases remaining between them. The CDR3 is made up of 14 amino acids. DNA of the CDR3: TGTGCCAGCAGCCAATGGGGGGGGAATCAGCCCCAGCATTTT. As protein: CASSQWGGNQPQHF.

On this clonotype itself: The junction departs from the called germline gene at one end, perhaps through a read error. This sequence joins TRBV20-1 and TRBJ1-2, with no clear D. The CDR3 has 13 residues. CDR1 and CDR2 from the germline V gene are DFQATT and SNEGSKA (reference sequence). The CDR3 here is CSAKRPSDSVNIF. CDR3 nucleotide sequence: TGCAGTGCCAAACGGCCCTCGGACTCGGTAAATATCTTC.

This clonotype was counted ten times or more. The rearrangement uses TRBV7-9 and TRBJ1-1; unclear D gene. Germline V gene data show CDR1 as SEHNR and CDR2 as FQNEAQ (reference sequence). CDR3 length: 12 residues. Trimming pared 4 bases from V and 3 bases from J, leaving 6 bases between. The CDR3 DNA follows: TGTGCCAGCAGCTACTCAGACACTGAAGCTTTCTTT. It yields the protein CASSYSDTEAFF.

There are a few counts of this clonotype. The chain couples TRBV19 to TRBJ1-1; D is perhaps TRBD1 (6 bases). The V gene's germline CDR1 is LNHDA and CDR2 SQIVND (reference sequence). Trimming removed 6 bases at V and 5 bases at J, with 13 bases between. The CDR3 extends over 13 amino acids. The CDR3 reads CASSHGTQTEAFF. CDR3 nucleotide sequence: TGTGCCAGTAGCCATGGGACACAAACTGAAGCTTTCTTT.

The chain uses TRBV7-9 and TRBJ2-7, with D perhaps matching TRBD2 (5 bases). CDR1 and CDR2 from the germline V gene are SEHNR and FQNEAQ (reference sequence). The V gene lost 1 base and the J gene lost 6 bases, with 16 bases spanning the gap. The CDR3 consists of 15 residues. DNA for the CDR3: TGTGCCAGCAGCTTAGGGAGCTACGGGGATGGCGAGCAGTACTTC. Protein: CASSLGSYGDGEQYF.

Written as DNA, the CDR3 is TGTGCCAGCAGGTTGGGTTCCGAGACTATATACACCTTC. Translated, it gives CASRLGSETIYTF. The chain combines TRBV12-3 or TRBV12-4 with TRBJ1-2; no definite D call. This CDR3 is 13 amino acids long. The V end lost 6 bases, the J end lost 11 bases, and 19 bases lay between the germline ends.

This rearrangement joins TRBV7-4 to TRBJ1-2, with TRBD1 matching over 7 bases. The CDR3 sequence is 16 residues long. Losses at the gene ends were 7 bases for V and 3 bases for J; bases not matched to a gene: 14. Germline V gives CDR1 SGHVT, CDR2 SQSDAQ. The chain's CDR3 is CASTLGVSGTDYGYTF. CDR3 bases: TGTGCCAGCACCCTGGGAGTTTCGGGGACAGACTATGGCTACACCTTC.

The chain joins TRBV5-8 to TRBJ2-7, with 11 bases matching TRBD1. The junction had 3 bases not matched to a gene; V was cut back by 4 bases and J by 6 bases. This CDR3 is built from 13 residues. Germline V lookup: CDR1 SGHTS, CDR2 YDEGEE. The CDR3 DNA sequence: TGTGCCAGCAGCCACGGGACAGGGGGCGAGCAGTACTTC. Translated, it gives CASSHGTGGEQYF.

This clonotype has only one observation. Possible read error: a much larger clone is one base away. CDR3 sequence (DNA): TGCAGCGTCGTAGGGAATATTGCGCAGTACTTC. Translating it yields CSVVGNIAQYF. The V call is TRBV29-1, the J call TRBJ2-7, with D unclear. The CDR3 length is 11 residues. Per germline, CDR1 SQVTM and CDR2 ANQGSEA. The V and J ends lost 6 bases and 9 bases respectively, with 15 bases between them.

Concerning this clonotype: A much larger clone lies one base from this, so it may be a read error. The genes are TRBV10-3 and TRBJ1-5, with no clear D. V was cut by 4 bases and J by 4 bases, with 14 bases left in between. CDR3 length: 15 residues. Germline loops: CDR1 ENHRY, CDR2 SYGVKD. The CDR3, as DNA: TGTGCCATCAGTGGGGTCGGAACATATAATCAGCCCCAGCATTTT. Protein: CAISGVGTYNQPQHF.

As concerns this clonotype: This may be a read error: a much more frequent sequence differs by one nucleotide. The chain links TRBV10-3 to TRBJ1-2, with 9 nucleotides matching TRBD1. This CDR3 region has 14 residues. Germline CDR1 reads ENHRY; CDR2 reads SYGVKD. V dropped 11 bases and J dropped 8; count of bases not matched to a gene: 15. CDR3 bases: TGTGCCGTCACTTCGGACAGGGGTAACGGGGGCTACACCTTC. This sequence encodes CAVTSDRGNGGYTF.

This clonotype was seen a few times. This chain uses TRBV12-3 or TRBV12-4 with TRBJ1-1; D unclear. This CDR3 is 15 amino acids long. The V end was cut by 1 base, the J end by 0 bases, with 9 bases between. CDR3: CASSLGTGMNTEAFF. The CDR3 DNA follows: TGTGCCAGCAGTTTAGGTACGGGGATGAACACTGAAGCTTTCTTT.

The chain carries TRBV29-1 and TRBJ2-6; 7 bases are shared with TRBD1. This CDR3 region has 15 residues. V trimming: 7 bases; J trimming: 0 bases; junction bases outside the gene matches: 6. Germline CDR1 SQVTM, CDR2 ANQGSEA. The CDR3 DNA reads as TGCAGCGCGGCACAGGGGAGCTCTGGGGCCAACGTCCTGACTTTC. Translating gives CSAAQGSSGANVLTF. Supplemented by reference TRBV29-1 and TRBJ2-6, the full variable domain reads SAVISQKPSRDICQRGTSLTIQCQVDSQVTMMFWYRQQPGQSLTLIATANQGSEATYESGFVIDKFPISRPNLTFSTLTVSNMSPEDSSIYLCSAAQGSSGANVLTFGAGSRLTVL.

This sequence joins TRBV4-3 and TRBJ1-5; possibly TRBD1 for D (5 bases). This CDR3 is built from 15 residues. CDR1 and CDR2 from the germline V gene are LGHNA and YSLEER. V lost 2 bases, J lost 5 bases, and 13 bases lay in between. The CDR3 nucleotides read TGCGCCAGCAGCCAAACTTGGCAGGGAGATCAGCCCCAGCATTTT. This codes for CASSQTWQGDQPQHF.

The J gene is TRBJ1-1, the V gene TRBV24-1, with a possible D match to TRBD1 (6 bases). The CDR3 runs 16 residues. CDR1 and CDR2 (germline): KGHDR, SFDVKD. The ends were cut back, 11 bases at V and 1 base at J, with 22 bases in the middle. The CDR3 loop is CASSPQGAIENTEAFF. As DNA, the CDR3 is TGTGCCAGCAGCCCACAGGGAGCCATAGAGAACACTGAAGCTTTCTTT.